Listed here are 9 T cell receptor beta chains from one sample, sequenced in a study of T cells in Graves' hyperthyroidism and ophthalmopathy. Researchers amplified the TCR beta CDR3 regions from RNA transcripts. The HTBI primer set served for first-round RT-PCR of the TCR CDR3. TCRdb reprocessed the multiplex PCR reads via MiXCR and lists one record per CDR3 protein. The sample has some 320,000 distinct CDR3 sequences; approximately 13% are singletons. The sequenced material came from blood. The receptors originated from a woman aged 40 to 50 with Graves' ophthalmopathy.

Of note for this clonotype: A much larger clonotype is one base distant, so this may be a read error. V gene TRBV28 combines with J gene TRBJ1-1, with 7 bases matching TRBD1. The junction had 10 bases not matched to a gene; V was cut back by 5 bases and J by 10 bases. CDR1 and CDR2 from the germline V gene are MDHEN and SYDVKM. The CDR3 consists of 13 residues. The DNA of the CDR3 is TGTGCCAGCAGTCAAGGGGGCCCCGGGACAGCTTTCTTT. Its translation is CASSQGGPGTAFF. The complete variable domain, with remaining parts taken from reference TRBV28 and TRBJ1-1, reads DVKVTQSSRYLVKRTGEKVFLECVQDMDHENMFWYRQDPGLGLRLIYFSYDVKMKEKGDIPEGYSVSREKKERFSLILESASTNQTSMYLCASSQGGPGTAFFGQGTRLTVV.

A few counts support this clonotype. The chain carries TRBV7-9 and TRBJ2-7; TRBD2 matches 7 bases. The germline V gene has CDR1 SEHNR and CDR2 FQNEAQ (reference sequence). V was clipped by 6 bases and J by 3 bases; unmatched bases: 2. This CDR3 has 12 residues. Written as DNA, the CDR3 is TGTGCCAGCAGTTGGGACTACTACGAGCAGTACTTC. Residues: CASSWDYYEQYF.

This sequence joins TRBV15 and TRBJ1-3; D remains unclear. Per germline, CDR1 LNHNV and CDR2 YYDKDF (reference sequence). V was cut by 6 bases and J by 0 bases, with 12 bases left in between. CDR3 length: 15 residues. Here the CDR3 reads CATSDGRFSGNTIYF. The CDR3 region has the DNA TGTGCCACCAGTGACGGACGATTCTCTGGAAACACCATATATTTT.

This clonotype occurred many times. This chain joins TRBV20-1 and TRBJ1-2; 8 bases fit TRBD1. The CDR3 extends over 14 amino acids. Germline assignment: CDR1 DFQATT and CDR2 SNEGSKA (reference sequence). After removal of 3 bases from V and 1 base from J, the junction contained 4 bases not matched to a gene. The CDR3 DNA reads TGCAGTGCTAGGGACAGGGAGAATAACTATGGCTACACCTTC. Protein product: CSARDRENNYGYTF.

This clonotype was observed a few times. The rearrangement joins TRBV7-9 to TRBJ2-7; D possibly uses TRBD1 or TRBD2 (5 bases each). The V end lost 1 base, the J end lost 6 bases, and 13 bases lay between the germline ends. The CDR3 has 14 residues. Germline CDR1 SEHNR, CDR2 FQNEAQ (reference sequence). CDR3 in amino acids: CASSLEGRESEQYF. In nucleotides, the CDR3 is TGTGCCAGCAGCTTAGAGGGCAGGGAGTCCGAGCAGTACTTC.

Points on this clonotype: A much larger clone sits a single nucleotide away, making a read error possible. The chain employs TRBV11-3 and TRBJ1-6; possible D gene TRBD1, 6 bases. Germline assignment: CDR1 SGHNT and CDR2 YENEEA. Trimming removed 5 bases at V and 9 bases at J, with 14 bases between. The CDR3 spans 14 residues. CDR3 residues: CASSTQGSLSPLHF. DNA of the CDR3: TGTGCCAGCAGCACACAGGGTTCCCTTTCACCCCTCCACTTT.

This clonotype was found many times. The V gene is TRBV2, the J gene TRBJ1-3; D is undetermined. The CDR3 is 15 amino acids. Trimming took 4 bases from V and 3 from J, leaving 13 bases between them. Per germline, CDR1 SNHLY and CDR2 FYNNEI. The CDR3: CASSAGREYGNTIYF. The CDR3 DNA is TGTGCCAGCAGTGCCGGGAGGGAATATGGAAACACCATATATTTT.

A note on this clonotype: Possible read error: a much larger clone is one base away. The rearrangement joins TRBV7-9 to TRBJ1-1; possible D gene TRBD1, 6 bases. Germline V gene sequence: CDR1 SEHNR, CDR2 FQNEAQ (reference sequence). The CDR3 loop spans 15 amino acids. CDR3 sequence (DNA): TGTGCCAGCAGCCAAACTAAGGGGGGCGGCACTGAAGCTCTCTTT. Amino acids: CASSQTKGGGTEALF. Based on the CDR3 plus reference TRBV7-9 and TRBJ1-1, the full variable domain is DTGVSQNPRHKITKRGQNVTFRCDPISEHNRLYWYRQTLGQGPEFLTYFQNEAQLEKSRLLSDRFSAERPKGSFSTLEIQRTEQGDSAMYLCASSQTKGGGTEALFGQGTRLTVV.

This clonotype was counted only a few times. The chain employs TRBV7-8 and TRBJ2-1; 9 bases map to TRBD2. The CDR3 loop spans 14 amino acids. Trimming removed 10 bases from V and 10 bases from J; junction bases left unmatched: 14. The germline gives CDR1 SGHVS, CDR2 FQNEAQ. CDR3 nucleotide sequence: TGTGCCATCGCCGGGACTAGCAGAGGCAAAGAGCAGTTCTTC. Protein: CAIAGTSRGKEQFF.